A single sample is the source of the 21 T cell receptor beta chains below, sequenced in a study of blood T cell repertoires in COVID-19. Assay: immunoSEQ multiplex PCR; the TCRdb copy retains only in-frame clones and omits some. This table has about 89,000 clones, around 75% appearing once. The sample comprised peripheral blood. These receptors all stem from a man in his 70s with COVID-19, enrolled during active disease.

The chain employs TRBV28 and TRBJ1-2; TRBD1 is a possible D gene (5 bases). V lost 5 bases, J lost 4 bases, and 11 bases lay in between. CDR3 length: 13 amino acids. Germline loops: CDR1 MDHEN, CDR2 SYDVKM. In DNA, the CDR3 is TGTGCCAGCAGTCAAGACAGACTCTATGGCTACACCTTC. Its translation: CASSQDRLYGYTF.

This chain joins TRBV11-2 and TRBJ2-2; TRBD2 might be the D (7 bases). This CDR3 has 16 residues. Germline-derived CDR1 and CDR2 are SGHAT and FQNNGV. Trimming took 3 bases from V and 5 from J, leaving 16 bases between them. The CDR3 DNA follows: TGTGCCAGCAGCTTTAGGGCGGGGGCCCGGACCGGGGAGCTGTTTTTT. Translation gives CASSFRAGARTGELFF.

This clone appeared a few times. V usage is TRBV28 and J usage is TRBJ1-2, with D hard to call. Germline CDR1 MDHEN, CDR2 SYDVKM. Trimming stripped 5 bases from V and 5 bases from J, with 9 bases between. The CDR3 spans 12 residues. In nucleotides, the CDR3 is TGTGCCAGCAGTCCTGACAATTATGGCTACACCTTC. Amino acid sequence: CASSPDNYGYTF.

The chain's CDR3 is CASSLATGSYTF. The CDR3 region has the DNA TGTGCCAGCAGTTTAGCCACAGGGAGCTACACCTTC. This sequence joins TRBV12-3 or TRBV12-4 and TRBJ1-2; maybe TRBD1 (6 bases). The CDR3 spans 12 residues. Trimming left V 0 bases short and J 9 bases short, with 8 bases between.

This clone is medium-sized (0.01 to 0.1%) by share. This sequence joins TRBV7-8 and TRBJ2-1, with TRBD1 matching 8 bases. V was pared by 4 bases and J by 7 bases, with 18 bases of the junction left unmatched. CDR3 length equals 18 residues. Germline loops: CDR1 SGHVS, CDR2 FQNEAQ. CDR3 in amino acids: CASSSDRGKGGRGNEQFF. CDR3 in DNA: TGTGCCAGCAGCTCAGACAGGGGTAAAGGAGGGAGAGGGAATGAGCAGTTCTTC.

This clone was detected a few times. The chain has TRBV24-1 and TRBJ1-2; 7 bases agree with TRBD1. The J segment lost 3 bases and the V segment lost 3 bases, leaving 3 bases of the junction unmatched. Germline CDR1 KGHDR, CDR2 SFDVKD. This CDR3 has 14 residues. The DNA for the CDR3 is TGTGCCACCAGTGATCATGACAGGGACTATGGCTACACCTTC. Its protein product is CATSDHDRDYGYTF.

The chain employs TRBV6-5 and TRBJ2-5; TRBD2 might be the D (6 bases). Deletions cut 4 bases from V and 3 bases from J, with 15 bases between. The CDR3 totals 15 residues. Germline CDR1 MNHEY, CDR2 SVGAGI. CDR3 in DNA: TGTGCCAGCAGTTTGCAACGGGGGTTAAAAGAGACCCAGTACTTC. Protein sequence: CASSLQRGLKETQYF.

V usage is TRBV9 and J usage is TRBJ2-7; 7 bases align to TRBD2. The V segment lost 3 bases and the J segment 2 bases; nucleotides outside the gene matches: 8. CDR3 length: 15 residues. Looked up from germline, CDR1 is SGDLS and CDR2 is YYNGEE. The DNA for the CDR3 is TGTGCCAGCAGCGCTGCGGGGGATAGAACCTACGAGCAGTACTTC. Protein product: CASSAAGDRTYEQYF.

This clone was counted ten times or more. The chain couples TRBV6-5 to TRBJ1-1, with a possible D match to TRBD1 (5 bases). Germline loops: CDR1 MNHEY, CDR2 SVGAGI. The V gene lost 7 bases and the J gene lost 1 base, with 13 bases spanning the gap. The CDR3 is 14 residues long. CDR3 DNA sequence: TGTGCCAGCAACATAGGGGCAGGGAACACTGAAGCTTTCTTT. This translates into CASNIGAGNTEAFF.

The V gene is TRBV28, the J gene TRBJ1-2, with D perhaps matching TRBD1 (5 bases). The CDR3 runs to 13 residues. With 5 bases removed from V and 6 bases from J, the gap between germline ends came to 13 bases. From germline, CDR1 is MDHEN and CDR2 SYDVKM. The CDR3 here is CASSVVMGHGYTF. The CDR3 DNA is TGTGCCAGCAGTGTCGTCATGGGGCATGGCTACACCTTC.

A single count supports this clone. The chain employs TRBV28 and TRBJ1-1; possible D gene TRBD1, 5 bases. The length of the CDR3 is 15 residues. Germline V gene sequence: CDR1 MDHEN, CDR2 SYDVKM. Between the trimmed V and J ends, which lost 5 bases and 4 bases, there was a span of 17 bases. The CDR3 is CASSAGGSVRTEAFF. The CDR3, as DNA: TGTGCCAGCAGTGCCGGGGGGTCCGTACGCACTGAAGCTTTCTTT. Using reference TRBV28 and TRBJ1-1 for the parts outside the CDR3, the full variable domain is DVKVTQSSRYLVKRTGEKVFLECVQDMDHENMFWYRQDPGLGLRLIYFSYDVKMKEKGDIPEGYSVSREKKERFSLILESASTNQTSMYLCASSAGGSVRTEAFFGQGTRLTVV.

The chain recombines TRBV6-2 or TRBV6-3 with TRBJ2-6; D is undetermined. This CDR3 region has 14 residues. CDR1 and CDR2 from the germline V gene are MNHEY and SVGEGT. V lost 6 bases, J lost 0 bases, and 6 bases lay in between. The CDR3 region is CASSRASGANVLTF. The CDR3 DNA sequence: TGTGCCAGCAGCCGGGCCTCTGGGGCCAACGTCCTGACTTTC.

The rearrangement uses TRBV4-3 and TRBJ2-7, with 10 bases that match TRBD1. From germline, CDR1 is LGHNA and CDR2 YSLEER. The CDR3 spans 16 residues. The junction had 3 bases not matched to a gene; V was cut back by 0 bases and J by 1 base. DNA for the CDR3: TGCGCCAGCAGCCAAGATCGGGGACAGGGGTCCTACGAGCAGTACTTC. Residues: CASSQDRGQGSYEQYF.

The gene calls are TRBV6-5 and TRBJ1-1; no firm D call. Germline V gene data show CDR1 as MNHEY and CDR2 as SVGAGI. The V end was cut by 6 bases, the J end by 5 bases, with 7 bases between. The CDR3 contains 11 residues. CDR3 sequence reads: CASRGRTEAFF. The CDR3 DNA reads as TGTGCCAGCAGGGGCCGGACTGAAGCTTTCTTT.

The gene calls are TRBV28 and TRBJ2-7; TRBD1 matches at 9 bases. Per the germline V gene, CDR1 is MDHEN and CDR2 is SYDVKM. The CDR3 totals 13 residues. V was clipped by 6 bases and J by 5 bases; unmatched bases: 5. CDR3 sequence (DNA): TGTGCCAGCAGGGGGACAGGGACTCACGAGCAGTACTTC. Its protein is CASRGTGTHEQYF.

V and J are TRBV6-5 and TRBJ1-3; the D gene is possibly TRBD1 (5 bases). V lost 4 bases, J lost 4 bases, and 17 bases lay in between. The germline CDR1 and CDR2 sequences are MNHEY and SVGAGI. The CDR3 sequence is 16 residues long. CDR3 bases: TGTGCCAGCAGTTCCCGCTCAGGGCTCGTCGGAAACACCATATATTTT. Its protein product is CASSSRSGLVGNTIYF.

This clone is a singleton in its sample. J is TRBJ2-3 and V is TRBV7-3; D gene uncertain. The CDR3 sequence is 13 residues long. Germline assignment: CDR1 SGHTA and CDR2 FQGTGA. Trimming left V 5 bases short and J 3 bases short, with 9 bases between. The chain's CDR3 is CASSATRTDTQYF. In DNA, the CDR3 is TGTGCCAGCAGCGCCACGAGGACAGATACGCAGTATTTT.

The chain uses TRBV18 and TRBJ2-7; 10 nucleotides line up with TRBD2. Losses at the gene ends were 0 bases for V and 6 bases for J; bases not matched to a gene: 11. Germline CDR1 KGHSH, CDR2 LQKENI. The length of the CDR3 is 17 residues. CDR3 in DNA: TGTGCCAGCTCACCACCGGGATCTAGCGGGGGAGCCTTCGAGCAGTACTTC. It codes for CASSPPGSSGGAFEQYF. Filled out from reference TRBV18 and TRBJ2-7, the complete variable domain reads NAGVMQNPRHLVRRRGQEARLRCSPMKGHSHVYWYRQLPEEGLKFMVYLQKENIIDESGMPKERFSAEFPKEGPSILRIQQVVRGDSAAYFCASSPPGSSGGAFEQYFGPGTRLTVT.

The chain is built from TRBV12-3 or TRBV12-4 and TRBJ2-3; no clear D. V was trimmed by 6 bases and J by 0 bases, leaving 4 bases between them. CDR3 length equals 12 residues. The CDR3 region is CASSQSTDTQYF. In DNA form, the CDR3 reads TGTGCCAGCAGCCAGAGCACAGATACGCAGTATTTT.

The V and J genes are TRBV19 and TRBJ2-7; a weak D match, TRBD1 (5 bases). Germline V CDR1 and CDR2: LNHDA, SQIVND (reference sequence). Trimming cost V 6 bases and J 1 base, with 10 bases left between them. This CDR3 comprises 13 residues. CDR3: CASRTTGSYEQYF. The CDR3 region has the DNA TGTGCCAGTAGGACCACAGGTTCCTACGAGCAGTACTTC.

This clone was recorded once. CDR3 DNA: TGCGCCAGCAGCTTACTCAGGGACACCGGGGAGCTGTTTTTT. Its protein product is CASSLLRDTGELFF. The genes are TRBV5-1 and TRBJ2-2; D perhaps matches TRBD1 (5 bases). Trimming pared 2 bases from V and 3 bases from J, leaving 8 bases between. CDR1 and CDR2 from the germline V gene are SGHRS and YFSETQ. The CDR3 has 14 residues.